This T cell receptor beta chain was recovered during a study of Ad26.COV2.S vaccination and SARS-CoV-2 variants (dated by TCRdb to 2020 to 2022). For context, the study as a whole: Donors in the vaccine arm were drawn from COV1001, a phase I-IIa trial of Ad26.COV2.S in healthy adults that was multicentre, randomized, double-blind and placebo-controlled. Trial participants were randomized into five groups of five: low-dose or high-dose Ad26.COV2.S given once or twice, or placebo on both occasions. A total of some 30 samples were included in the TCR-sequenced set, comprising 19 Ad26.COV2.S vaccine recipients, 5 placebo recipients and 8 SARS-CoV-2 convalescent individuals. Blinding of investigators to trial group allocation was maintained during experiments and outcome assessment. Dosing of Ad26.COV2.S was intramuscular, at either 5x10^10 or 1x10^11 viral particles, delivered as one shot or as two shots spaced 56 days apart. Sequencing of the TCRbeta repertoire served to evaluate the specificity and breadth of SARS-CoV-2-reactive T cell receptors following Ad26.COV2.S vaccination.

The sample's treatment or condition label is to be understood as: 15 to 20 received Ad26.COV2.S at low or high dose, single or two shots; about 5 received placebo; per-sample allocation not given. For vaccine and placebo recipients, the sequenced repertoires came from samples collected on day 63 after the first injection. Between 29 July and 7 August 2020, Cohort 1b enrolled about two dozen adults aged 18-55 years at one site in Boston, USA. Ad26.COV2.S was a replication-incompetent adenovirus type 26 vector that expressed a prefusion-stabilized SARS-CoV-2 spike protein derived from the original Wuhan strain. The immunoSEQ Assay was the method used to sequence TCRbeta CDR3 regions. After extraction, genomic DNA underwent amplification by bias-controlled multiplex PCR, followed by high-throughput sequencing. The authors' pipeline ran thus. To quantify the absolute abundance of every unique TCRbeta CDR3 region, sequences were collapsed and filtered. T cell fraction was estimated by normalizing TCRbeta template counts to usable DNA, with usable DNA measured through amplification of reference genes found in all nucleated cells. Repertoire TCRs were annotated as SARS-CoV-2-specific by exact matching of V gene, CDR3 amino acid sequence and J gene to a known reactive TCR set. The reference SARS-CoV-2 TCR set came from MIRA and was filtered for enrichment in COVID-19-positive ImmuneCODE repertoires, removing public or cross-reactive TCRs. Using the MIRA antigens, annotated TCRs were further analysed by specific ORF or by position within an ORF. Breadth was defined as annotated unique rearrangements over total unique productive rearrangements; depth was the summed frequency of those rearrangements. Two-sided Wilcoxon rank-sum tests were applied when comparing TCR breadth between groups. Entries here come from immuneACCESS through TCRdb and include only in-frame sequences with V and J called. Some clones fail to appear in such tables; in the studies checked, an unresolved V gene covers under half of the shortfall, and the cause of the remainder is unknown. D and trimming were read from the DNA, whereas the V and J calls and clone size are those reported in that table. This sample holds 440,000 or so clones; around 91% were observed only once. 4.3% of the sample lies in the top ten.

The paper's findings and limits, for the study overall: After vaccination, substantial breadth of spike-specific CD8+ and CD4+ T cell responses was reported. The authors noted that the TCR breadth and depth analyses may have underestimated total T cell responses. Spike-specific TCR breadth was higher in Ad26.COV2.S recipients than in placebo recipients (P = 0.0014). The study was not powered for comparison of responses between vaccine doses or regimens. Non-spike TCR breadth was comparable between vaccine and placebo recipients, consistent with the vaccine containing only spike.

For this clone: Its antigen remains undetermined. Base qualities are not provided; no much larger clone lies one nucleotide away.

The germline V gene provides CDR1 MGHRA and CDR2 YSYEKL. Including cysteine and phenylalanine, the CDR3 has 15 amino acids. The kept DNA is CDR3 alone, 45 bases in frame from the first base. Trimmed from V: 3 bases; trimmed from J: 8 bases; junction bases lacking a gene match: 8. The sequence came from a person aged 18 to 65 who received the Ad26.COV2.S COVID-19 vaccine or a placebo. The rearrangement combines TRBV4-1 with TRBJ2-1; 9 nucleotides in the junction match TRBD1. The sequencing here drew on peripheral blood, taken in a trial of Ad26.COV2.S vaccine versus placebo. The CDR3 region has the sequence CASSQGGQGFDEQFF. The DNA sequence is given as TGCGCCAGCAGCCAGGGGGGACAGGGCTTTGATGAGCAGTTCTTC.